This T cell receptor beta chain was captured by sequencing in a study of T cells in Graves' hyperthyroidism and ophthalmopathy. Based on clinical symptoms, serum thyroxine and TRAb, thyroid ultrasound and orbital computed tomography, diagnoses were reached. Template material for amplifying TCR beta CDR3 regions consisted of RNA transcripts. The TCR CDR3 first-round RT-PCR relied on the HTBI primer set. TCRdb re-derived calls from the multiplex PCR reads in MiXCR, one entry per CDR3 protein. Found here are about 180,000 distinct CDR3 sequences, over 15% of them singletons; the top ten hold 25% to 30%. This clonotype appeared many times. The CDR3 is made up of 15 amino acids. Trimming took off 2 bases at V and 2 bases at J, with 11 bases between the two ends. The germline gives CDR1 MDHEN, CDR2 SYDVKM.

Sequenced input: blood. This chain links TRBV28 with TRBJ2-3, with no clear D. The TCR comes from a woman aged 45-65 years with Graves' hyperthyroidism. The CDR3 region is CASSLTLASTDTQYF. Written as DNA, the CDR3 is TGTGCCAGCAGTTTAACCCTCGCCTCCACAGATACGCAGTATTTT.